The next 27 T cell receptor beta chains were all read from a single sample in a study of human T cells and chemical hapten exposure. TCRdb re-derived calls from the RACE reads in MiXCR, one entry per CDR3 protein. The sample contains about 95,000 distinct CDR3 sequences, about an eighth of which appear only once. Stated time point: patch test 2, 6 weeks after DPC sensitization. Treatment meaning: therapeutic diphenylcyclopropenone sensitization with weekly scalp DPC. Sample: whole blood, taken in connection with sensitization to the hapten diphenylcyclopropenone (DPC). The receptors were sampled from a woman aged 40-49 years with alopecia areata. Some clones in this sample may be carry-over from other donors' samples.

The gene calls are TRBV18 and TRBJ1-2; D not resolved. The V end lost 2 bases, the J end lost 3 bases, and 7 bases lay between the germline ends. CDR3 size: 13 residues. CDR1 and CDR2 from the germline V gene are KGHSH and LQKENI. For the CDR3, the DNA is TGTGCCAGCTCACCAGGGGATGACTATGGCTACACCTTC. It yields the protein CASSPGDDYGYTF.

This clonotype was found many times. V and J are TRBV4-3 and TRBJ2-7, with 7 bases aligning to TRBD2. The V gene end was trimmed by 3 bases and the J gene end by 2 bases; junction bases not matched to a gene: 7. Per the germline V gene, CDR1 is LGHNA and CDR2 is YSLEER. The CDR3 loop spans 15 amino acids. This CDR3 is CASSQDLAVPYEQYF. As DNA, the CDR3 is TGCGCCAGCAGCCAGGATCTAGCGGTACCCTACGAGCAGTACTTC.

This clonotype was counted ten times or more. The CDR3 nucleotides are TGTGCCAGCAGCTTAGCGCAGGGACACTCACCCCTCCACTTT. It codes for CASSLAQGHSPLHF. The chain is built from TRBV7-2 and TRBJ1-6, with TRBD1 as a possible D gene (6 bases). V lost 0 bases and J lost 10, with 10 bases in between. The CDR3 contains 14 residues. Germline V gives CDR1 SGHTA, CDR2 FQGNSA.

This clonotype was counted a few times. V and J are TRBV5-5 and TRBJ1-2; 9 bases are a match to TRBD1. Germline CDR1 reads SGHKS; CDR2 reads YYEKEE (reference sequence). After removal of 4 bases from V and 8 bases from J, the junction contained 15 bases not matched to a gene. The length of the CDR3 is 16 residues. CDR3: CASSVDRGESGRGYTF. CDR3 DNA sequence: TGTGCCAGCAGCGTGGACAGGGGAGAGTCGGGACGCGGCTACACCTTC. Full variable domain (remainder filled in from reference TRBV5-5 and TRBJ1-2): DAGVTQSPTHLIKTRGQQVTLRCSPISGHKSVSWYQQVLGQGPQFIFQYYEKEERGRGNFPDRFSARQFPNYSSELNVNALLLGDSALYLCASSVDRGESGRGYTFGSGTRLTVV.

The sample holds many counts of this clonotype. V and J are TRBV12-3 or TRBV12-4 and TRBJ2-3; 10 bases map to TRBD2. With 2 bases clipped from V and 4 bases from J, the junction kept 3 bases outside the gene matches. This CDR3 is 15 amino acids long. CDR3: CASSLLAGDADTQYF. The CDR3 DNA reads TGTGCCAGCAGTTTACTAGCGGGAGATGCAGATACGCAGTATTTT.

This clonotype was counted ten times or more. The chain combines TRBV7-2 with TRBJ1-1, with D tentatively TRBD1 (5 bases). This CDR3 spans 13 amino acids. CDR1 SGHTA and CDR2 FQGNSA come from the germline V gene. Trimming removed 3 bases at V and 5 bases at J, with 10 bases between. CDR3 loop: CASSFGRGTEAFF. DNA of the CDR3: TGTGCCAGCAGCTTCGGACGGGGGACTGAAGCTTTCTTT. The full variable domain, in which reference TRBV7-2 and TRBJ1-1 provide the parts outside the CDR3, is GAGVSQSPSNKVTEKGKDVELRCDPISGHTALYWYRQSLGQGLEFLIYFQGNSAPDKSGLPSDRFSAERTGGSVSTLTIQRTQQEDSAVYLCASSFGRGTEAFFGQGTRLTVV.

CDR3 amino acids: CASSSGDSYEQYF. CDR3 DNA sequence: TGTGCCAGCAGCTCGGGGGACTCCTACGAGCAGTACTTC. The chain employs TRBV7-2 and TRBJ2-7; a weak D match, TRBD2 (6 bases). Germline V gene data show CDR1 as SGHTA and CDR2 as FQGNSA. The ends were cut back, 4 bases at V and 0 bases at J, with 7 bases in the middle. The CDR3 totals 13 residues.

Many counts were recorded for this clonotype. The chain joins TRBV6-2 or TRBV6-3 to TRBJ2-5, with TRBD1 matching 7 bases. Germline assignment: CDR1 MNHEY and CDR2 SVGEGT. The CDR3 loop spans 16 amino acids. J lost 2 bases, V lost 6 bases, and 12 bases had no gene match. The CDR3: CASSPTTGPRQETQYF. The CDR3 DNA is TGTGCCAGCAGCCCGACGACAGGGCCACGGCAAGAGACCCAGTACTTC.

This chain joins TRBV5-4 and TRBJ2-1; no clear D. Deletions cut 2 bases from V and 2 bases from J, with 5 bases between. Germline lookup yields CDR1 SGHNT and CDR2 YYREEE (reference sequence). The CDR3 loop spans 13 amino acids. The CDR3 region is CASSLDPYNEQFF. The CDR3 DNA reads TGTGCCAGCAGCTTAGACCCCTACAATGAGCAGTTCTTC.

The chain couples TRBV2 to TRBJ2-7; no definite D call. This CDR3 comprises 11 residues. Germline V gene data show CDR1 as SNHLY and CDR2 as FYNNEI. Trimming pared 3 bases from V and 9 bases from J, leaving 9 bases between. The DNA for the CDR3 is TGTGCCAGCAGTGAGACGGCCGGGCAGTACTTC. As protein: CASSETAGQYF.

This clonotype was seen more than once but under ten times. In DNA form, the CDR3 reads TGTGCCAGCAGCCAACGGGAGGGACAGGGGGCCATGTACGAGCAGTACTTC. Amino acid sequence: CASSQREGQGAMYEQYF. The rearrangement joins TRBV3-1 to TRBJ2-7; TRBD1 matches at 12 bases. Germline CDR1 reads LGHDT; CDR2 reads YNNKEL (reference sequence). This CDR3 contains 17 residues. The ends lost 2 bases at V and 4 bases at J; junction bases unmatched: 9.

At least ten counts were recorded for this clonotype. The chain recombines TRBV20-1 with TRBJ2-7, with 7 bases lining up with TRBD2. Germline V gene data show CDR1 as DFQATT and CDR2 as SNEGSKA (reference sequence). CDR3 length: 14 residues. J was trimmed by 1 base and V by 5 bases; bases with no gene match: 8. This CDR3 reads CSAPPGGSSYEQYF. The CDR3 nucleotides are TGCAGTGCTCCCCCGGGCGGGAGTTCCTACGAGCAGTACTTC.

This clonotype was seen repeatedly, ten times or more. The V call is TRBV2, the J call TRBJ2-5; D remains unclear. The germline CDR1 and CDR2 sequences are SNHLY and FYNNEI. The CDR3 totals 15 residues. Trimming shortened V by 2 bases and J by 1 base, and 11 bases separated the two germline ends. CDR3 sequence (DNA): TGTGCCAGCAGTGAAAGGCGGCAGCTCCAAGAGACCCAGTACTTC. It encodes CASSERRQLQETQYF.

This clonotype has a count of ten or more. J is TRBJ2-5 and V is TRBV20-1; no clear D. Trimming took 0 bases from V and 7 from J, leaving 12 bases between them. The CDR3 contains 13 residues. CDR1 is DFQATT, CDR2 SNEGSKA, per germline (reference sequence). CDR3 loop: CSARDPPGGTQYF. In nucleotides, the CDR3 is TGCAGTGCTAGAGACCCCCCTGGTGGGACCCAGTACTTC.

This clonotype was counted at least ten times. The chain links TRBV7-9 to TRBJ1-1; D ambiguous. The germline gives CDR1 SEHNR, CDR2 FQNEAQ (reference sequence). Trimming shortened V by 5 bases and J by 2 bases, and 6 bases separated the two germline ends. CDR3 size: 12 residues. CDR3 protein: CASSPRNTEAFF. In DNA form, the CDR3 reads TGTGCCAGCAGCCCGAGAAACACTGAAGCTTTCTTT.

This chain uses TRBV18 with TRBJ2-2; D not resolved. Looked up from germline, CDR1 is KGHSH and CDR2 is LQKENI. The germline V and J ends were trimmed by 1 base and 1 base, with 7 bases remaining between them. The CDR3 runs to 15 residues. CDR3 loop: CASSPRLVNTGELFF. Here the CDR3 DNA reads TGTGCCAGCTCACCACGGCTAGTGAACACCGGGGAGCTGTTTTTT.

In this sample, this clonotype turned up many times. The CDR3 DNA is TGTGCCAGCAGCTCGCGACAGGGTGGAACTAATGAAAAACTGTTTTTT. Encoded protein: CASSSRQGGTNEKLFF. The chain joins TRBV3-1 to TRBJ1-4; 7 bases are shared with TRBD1. The CDR3 contains 16 residues. Germline CDR1 reads LGHDT; CDR2 reads YNNKEL (reference sequence). Losses at the gene ends were 5 bases for V and 1 base for J; bases not matched to a gene: 7. The full variable domain, its missing parts supplied by reference TRBV3-1 and TRBJ1-4, is DTAVSQTPKYLVTQMGNDKSIKCEQNLGHDTMYWYKQDSKKFLKIMFSYNNKELIINETVPNRFSPKSPDKAHLNLHINSLELGDSAVYFCASSSRQGGTNEKLFFGSGTQLSVL.

The table lists this clonotype with many counts. V and J are TRBV20-1 and TRBJ2-3; 7 nucleotides align to TRBD2. The V gene's germline CDR1 is DFQATT and CDR2 SNEGSKA (reference sequence). J gave up 4 bases and V 0 bases, and 7 bases lay outside the gene matches. The CDR3 spans 15 residues. The CDR3 DNA reads as TGCAGTGCTAGAGAGCTAGCGGCACCGCCAGATACGCAGTATTTT. It specifies CSARELAAPPDTQYF.

The chain recombines TRBV7-7 with TRBJ2-1; no definite D call. The CDR3 is made up of 13 amino acids. Germline assignment: CDR1 SSHAT and CDR2 FNYEAQ (reference sequence). Trimming took 0 bases from V and 9 from J, leaving 9 bases between them. CDR3 sequence: CASSLARVSEQFF. DNA for the CDR3: TGTGCCAGCAGCTTAGCCCGGGTTTCTGAGCAGTTCTTC. Looking up the rest from reference TRBV7-7 and TRBJ2-1 gives the full variable domain: GAGVSQSPRYKVTKRGQDVTLRCDPISSHATLYWYQQALGQGPEFLTYFNYEAQPDKSGLPSDRFSAERPEGSISTLTIQRTEQRDSAMYRCASSLARVSEQFFGPGTRLTVL.

This clonotype has more than one count but fewer than ten. The chain carries TRBV30 and TRBJ2-7; 7 nucleotides match TRBD1. The trim removed 5 bases at V and 7 bases at J, leaving 11 bases unmatched. The CDR3 has 13 amino acids. CDR1 is GTSNPN and CDR2 is SVGIG in the germline V gene (reference sequence). This CDR3 reads CAWARQGFGEQYF. The CDR3 DNA is TGTGCCTGGGCAAGACAGGGCTTTGGGGAGCAGTACTTC.

This clonotype came up a few times. V usage is TRBV12-5 and J usage is TRBJ2-3; no clear D. CDR1 is LGHNT and CDR2 is FRNRAP in the germline V gene. The CDR3 contains 14 residues. V gave up 0 bases and J gave up 6 bases, with 10 bases separating them. In nucleotides, the CDR3 is TGTGCTAGTGGTTTGGTAGGGTCCGGGGATACGCAGTATTTT. Protein sequence: CASGLVGSGDTQYF.

This clonotype was found once. The junction departs from germline at one end; a sequencing error may be responsible. This sequence joins TRBV30 and TRBJ2-2, with D perhaps TRBD2 (5 bases). The CDR3 totals 12 residues. Germline loops: CDR1 GTSNPN, CDR2 SVGIG (reference sequence). The DNA of the CDR3 is TGTACCTGGACCCGGAGGACGAGGGAGCTGTTTTTT. Translated: CTWTRRTRELFF.

The V gene is TRBV20-1, the J gene TRBJ1-4; maybe TRBD1 (6 bases). The germline V gene encodes CDR1 DFQATT and CDR2 SNEGSKA (reference sequence). The CDR3 extends over 15 amino acids. The ends were cut back, 5 bases at V and 6 bases at J, with 19 bases in the middle. CDR3 nucleotide sequence: TGCAGTGCTGGGGGTGGGAGGACAGTTGATGAAAAACTGTTTTTT. This gives the protein CSAGGGRTVDEKLFF.

Turning to this clonotype: A read error may explain this, as a much larger clone is one base away. The CDR3 bases are TGTGCCAGCGGGCCCTTACAGACCCTCTACGAGCTGTACTTC. Amino acids: CASGPLQTLYELYF. This rearrangement joins TRBV21-1 to TRBJ2-7; the table's D call TRBD2 went unverified against the DNA. TRBV21-1 is given as a pseudogene. CDR3 length: 14 amino acids.

In this sample, this clonotype turned up many times. The genes are TRBV18 and TRBJ1-1, with D possibly being TRBD1 (6 bases). With 3 bases removed from V and 1 base from J, the gap between germline ends came to 9 bases. In germline, CDR1 is KGHSH, CDR2 LQKENI. The CDR3 consists of 14 residues. The CDR3 loop reads CASSPDSGNTEAFF. The CDR3 DNA sequence: TGTGCCAGCTCACCGGACAGCGGGAACACTGAAGCTTTCTTT.

This clonotype was counted at least ten times. The chain has TRBV18 and TRBJ1-1; TRBD1 matches at 9 bases. The CDR3 runs 14 residues. V trimming: 3 bases; J trimming: 5 bases; junction bases outside the gene matches: 4. Germline V CDR1 and CDR2: KGHSH, LQKENI. The CDR3 DNA reads as TGTGCCAGCTCACCGGTCGACAGGGGGACTGAAGCTTTCTTT. Residues: CASSPVDRGTEAFF.

The chain's CDR3 is CASSGTTRGDNNEQFF. For the CDR3, the DNA is TGTGCCAGCAGCGGTACAACTCGGGGGGACAACAATGAGCAGTTCTTC. The chain combines TRBV7-2 with TRBJ2-1; possibly TRBD2 for D (7 bases). CDR1 is SGHTA, CDR2 FQGNSA, per germline. The CDR3 totals 16 residues. Between the trimmed V and J ends, which lost 5 bases and 5 bases, there was a span of 19 bases.